One T cell receptor (beta chain) is described in this entry. Methods used by the authors: From reference gene primer amplification, estimates of nucleated cell counts were derived. TCRdb's table, derived via immunoSEQ multiplex PCR, lists solely in-frame clones and lacks some. V and J calls and clone size come straight from that table; D and trimming were deduced from the DNA. The profile shows roughly 140,000 clones, about 91% of them singletons. The data were taken from a study of blood T cell repertoires in COVID-19. Background on the study: Samples came from the United States, Italy and Spain, spanning acute and convalescent COVID-19. The analysed material was cDNA or gDNA that came from T cells, B-cell-depleted T cells, or PBMCs.

With 4 bases clipped from V and 0 bases from J, the junction kept 2 bases outside the gene matches. CDR3 length: 14 residues. Germline V lookup: CDR1 LNHDA, CDR2 SQIVND (reference sequence). The chain has TRBV19 and TRBJ1-1; 7 bases fit TRBD1. The sequence was obtained from a human donor in a cohort sampled during active COVID-19. The specimen sequenced was peripheral blood. The CDR3 reads CASSTQGMNTEAFF. DNA for the CDR3: TGTGCCAGTAGTACACAGGGGATGAACACTGAAGCTTTCTTT.